Listed below are T cell receptor beta chains from one sample, sequenced in a study of T cell repertoires in cytomegalovirus infection. For these receptors, no antigen is known. MiXCR, applied by TCRdb to the reads, yields one record per CDR3 protein. The table shows 380,000 or so distinct CDR3 sequences, with roughly 34% occurring only once. The source was cultured PBMCs, collected from culture after CMV antigen stimulation. Receptors were obtained from a human donor in good health (CMV status not recorded). Some clones in this sample may be carry-over from other donors' samples. Both conserved end residues are part of each CDR3. A D gene is named only where the DNA matches it firmly.

j_gene	v_gene	d_gene	CDR3aa
TRBJ2-6	TRBV5-1	-	CASSLQRAGANVLTF
TRBJ2-2	TRBV7-6	-	CASGGATGELFF
TRBJ2-1	TRBV6-1	-	CASSEAAGVGHNEQFF
TRBJ1-5	TRBV20-1	TRBD1	CSASWAGGPNQPQHF
TRBJ2-5	TRBV6-1	TRBD2	CASSERRGSTQETQYF
TRBJ2-7	TRBV12-3/TRBV12-4	TRBD1	CASSPRPGTDDYEQYF
TRBJ2-5	TRBV7-9	-	CASRLEETQYF
TRBJ2-3	TRBV7-9	TRBD2	CASSQTSGRSTDTQYF
TRBJ1-1	TRBV12-3/TRBV12-4	-	CASRLTGATEAFF
TRBJ2-7	TRBV12-3/TRBV12-4	-	CASSLASEQYF
TRBJ2-7	TRBV19	-	CASSIGPSYEQYF
TRBJ1-1	TRBV20-1	-	CSAMGGNTEAFF
TRBJ2-5	TRBV6-2/TRBV6-3	-	CASSRGGTQYF
TRBJ1-5	TRBV6-2/TRBV6-3	TRBD1	CASRRQGLIGNQPQHF
TRBJ2-1	TRBV7-8	TRBD2	CASSSLAGGGEQFF
TRBJ1-6	TRBV28	-	CASSFGQGGMALHF
TRBJ1-2	TRBV7-2	-	CASSSARADYGYTF
TRBJ1-1	TRBV30	-	CAWISDGLREAFF
TRBJ2-5	TRBV28	-	CASRMVPGAQYF
TRBJ2-5	TRBV7-2	TRBD2	CASSPGLALSQETQYF
TRBJ1-6	TRBV2	-	CASSDRGNSPLHF
TRBJ2-1	TRBV19	TRBD2	CASTLVAGGAYNEQFF
TRBJ2-3	TRBV19	-	CASRILEGAADTQYF
TRBJ1-2	TRBV4-3	TRBD1	CASSHKLTGPVYGYTF
TRBJ1-5	TRBV20-1	-	CSASYRFQQPQHF
TRBJ2-2	TRBV11-2	TRBD2	CASSPWTSGIRNTGELFF
TRBJ2-1	TRBV12-3/TRBV12-4	-	CASSHRVLGSYNEQFF